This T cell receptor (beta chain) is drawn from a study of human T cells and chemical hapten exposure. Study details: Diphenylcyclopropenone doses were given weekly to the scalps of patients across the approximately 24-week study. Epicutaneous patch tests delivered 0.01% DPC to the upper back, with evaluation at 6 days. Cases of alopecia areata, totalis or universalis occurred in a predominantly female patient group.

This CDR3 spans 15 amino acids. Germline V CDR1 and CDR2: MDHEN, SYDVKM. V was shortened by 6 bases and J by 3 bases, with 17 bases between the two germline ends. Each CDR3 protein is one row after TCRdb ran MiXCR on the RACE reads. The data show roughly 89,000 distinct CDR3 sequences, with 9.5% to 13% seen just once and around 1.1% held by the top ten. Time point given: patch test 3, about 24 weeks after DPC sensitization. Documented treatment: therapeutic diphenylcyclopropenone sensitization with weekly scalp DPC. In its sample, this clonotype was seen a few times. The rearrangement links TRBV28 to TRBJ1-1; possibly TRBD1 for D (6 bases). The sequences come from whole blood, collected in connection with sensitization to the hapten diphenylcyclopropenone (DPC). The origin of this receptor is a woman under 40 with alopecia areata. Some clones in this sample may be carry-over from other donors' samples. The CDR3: CASSSLGGRDTEAFF. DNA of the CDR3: TGTGCCAGCAGCTCGCTTGGGGGGCGGGACACTGAAGCTTTCTTT.